The clone carrying this T cell receptor (beta chain) was found a few times. Its target is unknown. This entry belongs to a study of early T cells in non-severe SARS-CoV-2 infection. Study conclusions and caveats: Using VDJdb, the matching emphasized anti-spike CD8 responses while missing private and CD4 specificities.

The TCR library protocol attached unique molecular identifiers to the individual cDNA molecules. Each CDR3 protein gets one entry after TCRdb re-called the 5' RACE reads with MiXCR. This table holds fewer than 30,000 distinct CDR3 sequences, more than 3.5% found once. The sequencing sample was made of whole blood. The TCR comes from an adult who was a healthcare worker with PCR-confirmed SARS-CoV-2 infection or an uninfected control (not recorded which).

The CDR3 spells CASSQVGQETQYF. In DNA, the CDR3 is TGTGCCAGCAGCCAAGTGGGCCAAGAGACCCAGTACTTC. The chain is built from TRBV3-1 and TRBJ2-5; D gene uncertain. CDR3 length equals 13 residues. CDR1 and CDR2 (germline): LGHDT, YNNKEL (reference sequence). Between the trimmed V and J ends, which lost 1 base and 1 base, there was a span of 4 bases.